The 11 T cell receptor beta chains below all came from one sample that was sequenced in a study of shared clonotypes between healthy human individuals. TCRdb's table, derived via immunoSEQ multiplex PCR, lists solely in-frame clones and lacks some. The data hold more than 550,000 clones, with roughly nine tenths observed a single time. Terminally differentiated effector memory CD45RA+ cells were left out of the naive CD8 fraction, which was CD45RO-negative and positively selected for CCR7. Sample: naive CD8+ T cells sorted from blood. Receptors were obtained from a young man in good health.

The V call is TRBV7-9, the J call TRBJ2-7; D may be TRBD1 (5 bases). Germline V gene data show CDR1 as SEHNR and CDR2 as FQNEAQ (reference sequence). This CDR3 is 15 amino acids long. V was trimmed by 5 bases and J by 0 bases, leaving 14 bases between them. In DNA form, the CDR3 reads TGTGCCAGCAGCAGAGACAGACCAAACTCCTACGAGCAGTACTTC. This translates into CASSRDRPNSYEQYF.

The rearrangement uses TRBV29-1 and TRBJ2-7; TRBD1 aligns across 10 bases. The V and J ends lost 5 bases and 2 bases, in that order; junction bases with no gene match: 21. CDR1 and CDR2 from the germline V gene are SQVTM and ANQGSEA. The CDR3 sequence is 19 residues long. The CDR3: CSVSYINRNRDRGPYEQYF. CDR3 DNA sequence: TGCAGCGTTTCCTACATTAATCGGAACCGGGACAGGGGCCCCTACGAGCAGTACTTC.

The chain has TRBV7-8 and TRBJ2-1; possible D gene TRBD1, 6 bases. Trimming left V 2 bases short and J 8 bases short, with 22 bases between. Germline CDR1 is SGHVS and CDR2 is FQNEAQ. This CDR3 has 17 residues. In DNA, the CDR3 is TGTGCCAGCAGCTTAAAGTGGCAGGGGATGTTCGTTGATGAGCAGTTCTTC. Translated, it gives CASSLKWQGMFVDEQFF. The entire variable domain, with the rest obtained from reference TRBV7-8 and TRBJ2-1, is as follows: GAGVSQSPRYKVAKRGQDVALRCDPISGHVSLFWYQQALGQGPEFLTYFQNEAQLDKSGLPSDRFFAERPEGSVSTLKIQRTQQEDSAVYLCASSLKWQGMFVDEQFFGPGTRLTVL.

Note on this clone: Different DNA sequences within this sample yield the same CDR3. The chain employs TRBV9 and TRBJ2-3; 8 nucleotides match TRBD2. Unmatched junction bases numbered 4, after V lost 0 bases and J lost 4 bases. CDR1 is SGDLS and CDR2 is YYNGEE in the germline V gene. This CDR3 is built from 15 residues. In nucleotides, the CDR3 is TGTGCCAGCAGCGTAGTCGGGAGGGTCTCAGATACGCAGTATTTT. Its protein product is CASSVVGRVSDTQYF.

The gene calls are TRBV9 and TRBJ1-1, with 8 bases lining up with TRBD1. Germline CDR1 reads SGDLS; CDR2 reads YYNGEE. V was clipped by 4 bases and J by 1 base; unmatched bases: 9. The CDR3 runs 16 residues. CDR3 in DNA: TGTGCCAGCAGCCCGACAAGGACAGGGAAGAACACTGAAGCTTTCTTT. Translation: CASSPTRTGKNTEAFF.

The chain is built from TRBV5-4 and TRBJ2-7, with D tentatively TRBD1 (6 bases). From germline, CDR1 is SGHNT and CDR2 YYREEE (reference sequence). The CDR3 is made up of 15 amino acids. V was pared by 4 bases and J by 4 bases, with 18 bases between. The CDR3 DNA sequence: TGTGCCAGCAGCGCAACCTGGGGGCAGGGGTACGAGCAGTACTTC. Protein sequence: CASSATWGQGYEQYF.

A few counts support this clone. This chain uses TRBV10-1 with TRBJ2-7, with a tentative D call TRBD2 (5 bases). V lost 4 bases and J lost 2, with 12 bases in between. The germline gives CDR1 WNHNN, CDR2 SYGVQD (reference sequence). This CDR3 has 14 residues. This CDR3 is CASSVGWGAYEQYF. The CDR3 DNA sequence: TGCGCCAGCAGTGTCGGTTGGGGAGCCTACGAGCAGTACTTC.

The chain joins TRBV9 to TRBJ2-1, with 8 bases identical to TRBD2. This CDR3 is built from 16 residues. The V and J ends lost 0 bases and 2 bases, in that order; junction bases with no gene match: 4. Germline V gene data show CDR1 as SGDLS and CDR2 as YYNGEE. CDR3 sequence: CASSVGTGRAYNEQFF. In DNA form, the CDR3 reads TGTGCCAGCAGCGTAGGGACCGGGAGGGCCTACAATGAGCAGTTCTTC. Combining the CDR3 with reference TRBV9 and TRBJ2-1 gives the whole variable domain DSGVTQTPKHLITATGQRVTLRCSPRSGDLSVYWYQQSLDQGLQFLIQYYNGEERAKGNILERFSAQQFPDLHSELNLSSLELGDSALYFCASSVGTGRAYNEQFFGPGTRLTVL.

V gene TRBV6-5 combines with J gene TRBJ2-2; perhaps TRBD1 as D (7 bases). Germline V lookup: CDR1 MNHEY, CDR2 SVGAGI. Deletions cut 4 bases from V and 6 bases from J, with 15 bases between. CDR3 size: 15 residues. The CDR3, as DNA: TGTGCCAGCAGTTCCCAGGGGGGAGCCGCCGGGGAGCTGTTTTTT. Residues: CASSSQGGAAGELFF.

This chain's CDR3 is CASSSPLTGVTDTQYF. The DNA of the CDR3 is TGTGCCAGCAGTTCTCCCTTGACAGGGGTAACCGATACGCAGTATTTT. V gene TRBV28 combines with J gene TRBJ2-3; 8 nucleotides match TRBD1. The CDR3 is 16 amino acids. V shed 4 bases and J 6 bases; nucleotides not matched to a gene: 12. The germline V gene has CDR1 MDHEN and CDR2 SYDVKM. The full variable domain, completed using reference TRBV28 and TRBJ2-3, is DVKVTQSSRYLVKRTGEKVFLECVQDMDHENMFWYRQDPGLGLRLIYFSYDVKMKEKGDIPEGYSVSREKKERFSLILESASTNQTSMYLCASSSPLTGVTDTQYFGPGTRLTVL.

V usage is TRBV29-1 and J usage is TRBJ2-7, with 7 nucleotides matching TRBD2. Germline V gene sequence: CDR1 SQVTM, CDR2 ANQGSEA. CDR3 size: 17 residues. V was pared by 1 base and J by 3 bases, with 15 bases of the junction left unmatched. The CDR3 DNA is TGCAGCGTTGAAGTTCCGGGAGGCCTCTTACCAGTCTACGAGCAGTACTTC. It encodes CSVEVPGGLLPVYEQYF.